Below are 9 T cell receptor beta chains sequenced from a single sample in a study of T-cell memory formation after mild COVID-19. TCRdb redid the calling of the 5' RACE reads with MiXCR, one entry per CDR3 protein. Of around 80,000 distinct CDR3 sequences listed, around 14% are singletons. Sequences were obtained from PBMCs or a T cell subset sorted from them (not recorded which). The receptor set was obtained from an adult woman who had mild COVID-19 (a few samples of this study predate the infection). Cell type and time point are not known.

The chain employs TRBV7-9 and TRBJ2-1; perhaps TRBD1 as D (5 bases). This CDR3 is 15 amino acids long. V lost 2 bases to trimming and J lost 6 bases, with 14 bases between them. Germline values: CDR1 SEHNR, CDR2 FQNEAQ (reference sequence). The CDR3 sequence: CASSLPVGQGNEQFF. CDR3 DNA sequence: TGTGCCAGCAGCTTACCGGTTGGGCAGGGCAATGAGCAGTTCTTC.

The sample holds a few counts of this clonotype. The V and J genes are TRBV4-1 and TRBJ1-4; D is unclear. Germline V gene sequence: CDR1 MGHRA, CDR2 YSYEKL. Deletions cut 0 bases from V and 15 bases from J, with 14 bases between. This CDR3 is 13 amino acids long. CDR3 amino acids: CASSQESSGEVFF. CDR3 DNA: TGCGCCAGCAGCCAAGAATCAAGCGGAGAAGTGTTTTTT.

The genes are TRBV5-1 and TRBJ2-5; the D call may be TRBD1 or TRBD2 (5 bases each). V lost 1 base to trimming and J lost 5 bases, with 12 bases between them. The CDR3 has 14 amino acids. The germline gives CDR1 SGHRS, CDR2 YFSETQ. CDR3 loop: CASSLLQGDETQYF. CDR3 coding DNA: TGCGCCAGCAGCTTGTTACAAGGGGACGAGACCCAGTACTTC.

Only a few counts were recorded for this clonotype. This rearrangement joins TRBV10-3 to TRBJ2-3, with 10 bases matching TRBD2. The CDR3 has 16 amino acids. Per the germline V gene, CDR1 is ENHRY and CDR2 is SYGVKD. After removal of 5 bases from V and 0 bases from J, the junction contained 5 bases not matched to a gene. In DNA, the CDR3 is TGTGCCATCAGTTCAGCGGGGGGGGAGAGCACAGATACGCAGTATTTT. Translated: CAISSAGGESTDTQYF.

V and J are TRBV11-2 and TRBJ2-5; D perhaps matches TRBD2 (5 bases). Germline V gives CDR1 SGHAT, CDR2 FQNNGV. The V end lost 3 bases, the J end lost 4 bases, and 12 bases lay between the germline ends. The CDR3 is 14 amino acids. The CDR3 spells CASSFFTGSETQYF. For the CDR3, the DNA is TGTGCCAGCAGCTTTTTCACGGGGTCAGAGACCCAGTACTTC.

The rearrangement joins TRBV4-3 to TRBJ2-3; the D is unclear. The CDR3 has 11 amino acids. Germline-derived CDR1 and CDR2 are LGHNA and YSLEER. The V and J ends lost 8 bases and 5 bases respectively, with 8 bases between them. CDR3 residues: CASGTGDTQYF. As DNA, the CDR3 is TGCGCCAGCGGTACGGGAGATACGCAGTATTTT.

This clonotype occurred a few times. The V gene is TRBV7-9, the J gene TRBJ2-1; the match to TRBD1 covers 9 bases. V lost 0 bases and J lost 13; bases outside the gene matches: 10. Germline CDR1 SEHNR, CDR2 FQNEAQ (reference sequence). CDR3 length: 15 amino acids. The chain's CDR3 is CASSLADRGLFLQFF. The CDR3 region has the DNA TGTGCCAGCAGCTTAGCGGACAGGGGCCTTTTCCTTCAGTTCTTC.

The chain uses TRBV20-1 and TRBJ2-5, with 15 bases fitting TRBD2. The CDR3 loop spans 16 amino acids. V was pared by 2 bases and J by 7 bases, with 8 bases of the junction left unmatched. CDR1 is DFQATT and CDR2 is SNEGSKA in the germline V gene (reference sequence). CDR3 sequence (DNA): TGCAGTGCTAGACCCGGACTAGCGGGGGGGCTGTGGACCCAGTACTTC. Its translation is CSARPGLAGGLWTQYF.

The CDR3 reads CASSIVLGSGELFF. In DNA, the CDR3 is TGTGCCAGTAGTATAGTACTAGGGTCTGGCGAGCTGTTTTTT. The chain joins TRBV19 to TRBJ2-2; D possibly corresponds to TRBD2 (5 bases). Germline V gene lookup returns CDR1 LNHDA and CDR2 SQIVND (reference sequence). CDR3 length: 14 residues. The germline V and J ends were trimmed by 1 base and 11 bases, with 14 bases remaining between them.